This TCR beta chain was identified in a study of blood T cell repertoires in COVID-19. Germline V gene sequence: CDR1 SNHLY, CDR2 FYNNEI. V was trimmed by 2 bases and J by 6 bases, leaving 10 bases between them. This CDR3 spans 13 amino acids. Sequencing used immunoSEQ multiplex PCR; TCRdb keeps in-frame clones, though not all of them. This table has about 250,000 clones, 80% to 90% appearing once. The TCR sequence derives from a man aged 18 to 29 who had recovered from COVID-19. This chain uses TRBV2 with TRBJ2-5, with D unresolved. Sequencing used PBMCs or T cells enriched from blood (not recorded which). The CDR3 loop reads CASSESGRQTQYF. Written as DNA, the CDR3 is TGTGCCAGCAGTGAATCGGGTAGGCAGACCCAGTACTTC.